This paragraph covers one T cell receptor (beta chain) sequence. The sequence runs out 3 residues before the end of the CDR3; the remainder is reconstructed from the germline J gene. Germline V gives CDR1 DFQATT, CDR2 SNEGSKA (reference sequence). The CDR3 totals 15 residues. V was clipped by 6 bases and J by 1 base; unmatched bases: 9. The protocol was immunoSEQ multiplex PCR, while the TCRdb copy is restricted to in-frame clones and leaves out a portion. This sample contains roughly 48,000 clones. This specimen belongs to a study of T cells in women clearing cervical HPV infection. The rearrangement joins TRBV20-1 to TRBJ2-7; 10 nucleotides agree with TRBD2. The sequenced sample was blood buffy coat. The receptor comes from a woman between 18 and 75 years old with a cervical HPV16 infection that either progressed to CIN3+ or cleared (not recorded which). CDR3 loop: CSAPNSGGPSYEQYF. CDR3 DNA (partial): TGCAGTGCCCCTAATAGCGGGGGGCCTTCCTACGAG.